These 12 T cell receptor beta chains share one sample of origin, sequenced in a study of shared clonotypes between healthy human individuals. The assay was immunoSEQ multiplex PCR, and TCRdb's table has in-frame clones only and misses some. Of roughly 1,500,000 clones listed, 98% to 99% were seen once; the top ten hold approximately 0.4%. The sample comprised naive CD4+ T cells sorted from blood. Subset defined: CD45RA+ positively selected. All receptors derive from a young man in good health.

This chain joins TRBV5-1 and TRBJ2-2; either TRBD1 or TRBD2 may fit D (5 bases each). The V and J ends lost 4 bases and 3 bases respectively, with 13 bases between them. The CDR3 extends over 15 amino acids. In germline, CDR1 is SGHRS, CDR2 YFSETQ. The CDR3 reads CASSGPGPYTGELFF. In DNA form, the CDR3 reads TGCGCCAGCAGCGGCCCGGGGCCCTACACCGGGGAGCTGTTTTTT. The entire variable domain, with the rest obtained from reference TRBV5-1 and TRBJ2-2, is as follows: KAGVTQTPRYLIKTRGQQVTLSCSPISGHRSVSWYQQTPGQGLQFLFEYFSETQRNKGNFPGRFSGRQFSNSRSEMNVSTLELGDSALYLCASSGPGPYTGELFFGEGSRLTVL.

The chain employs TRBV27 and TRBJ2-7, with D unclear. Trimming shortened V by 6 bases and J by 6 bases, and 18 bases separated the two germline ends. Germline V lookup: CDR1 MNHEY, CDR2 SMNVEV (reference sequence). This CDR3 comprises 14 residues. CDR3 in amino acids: CASRRQPSSPEQYF. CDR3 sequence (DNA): TGTGCCAGCAGGCGACAACCTTCGTCCCCCGAGCAGTACTTC.

The CDR3, as DNA: TGTGCCAGCTCTGATAGGGGAGAGAGCAATCAGCCCCAGCATTTT. Protein product: CASSDRGESNQPQHF. The chain links TRBV18 to TRBJ1-5; tentatively, D is TRBD1 (5 bases). The germline V gene encodes CDR1 KGHSH and CDR2 LQKENI. This CDR3 has 15 amino acids. V lost 6 bases to trimming and J lost 1 base, with 13 bases between them.

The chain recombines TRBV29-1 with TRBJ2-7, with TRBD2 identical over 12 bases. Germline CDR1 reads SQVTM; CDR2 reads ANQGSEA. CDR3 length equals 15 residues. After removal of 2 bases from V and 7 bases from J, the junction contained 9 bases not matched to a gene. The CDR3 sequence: CSVEQRLAGVREQYF. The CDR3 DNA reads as TGCAGCGTTGAACAACGACTAGCGGGAGTGAGGGAGCAGTACTTC.

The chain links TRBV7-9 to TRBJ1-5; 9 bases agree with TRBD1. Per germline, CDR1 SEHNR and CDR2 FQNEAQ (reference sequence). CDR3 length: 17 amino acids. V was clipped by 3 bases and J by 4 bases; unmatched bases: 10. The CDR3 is CASSFGQGQGINQPQHF. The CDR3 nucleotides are TGTGCCAGCAGCTTCGGTCAGGGACAGGGCATAAATCAGCCCCAGCATTTT.

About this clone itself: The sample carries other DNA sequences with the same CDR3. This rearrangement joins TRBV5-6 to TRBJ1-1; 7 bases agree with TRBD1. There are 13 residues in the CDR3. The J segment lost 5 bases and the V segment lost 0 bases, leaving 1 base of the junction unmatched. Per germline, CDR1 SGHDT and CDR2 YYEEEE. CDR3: CASSLDRGTEAFF. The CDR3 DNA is TGTGCCAGCAGCTTGGACAGGGGAACTGAAGCTTTCTTT.

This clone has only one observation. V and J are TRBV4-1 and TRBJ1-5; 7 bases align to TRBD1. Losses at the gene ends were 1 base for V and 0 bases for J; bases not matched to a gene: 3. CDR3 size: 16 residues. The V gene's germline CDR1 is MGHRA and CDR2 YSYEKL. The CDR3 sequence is CASSQGTGHSNQPQHF. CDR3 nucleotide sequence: TGCGCCAGCAGCCAAGGGACAGGACATAGCAATCAGCCCCAGCATTTT.

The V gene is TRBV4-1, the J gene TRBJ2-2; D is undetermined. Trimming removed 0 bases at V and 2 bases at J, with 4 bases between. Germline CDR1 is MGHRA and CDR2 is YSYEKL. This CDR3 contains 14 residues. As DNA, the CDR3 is TGCGCCAGCAGCCAAGAGGCCAACACCGGGGAGCTGTTTTTT. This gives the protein CASSQEANTGELFF.

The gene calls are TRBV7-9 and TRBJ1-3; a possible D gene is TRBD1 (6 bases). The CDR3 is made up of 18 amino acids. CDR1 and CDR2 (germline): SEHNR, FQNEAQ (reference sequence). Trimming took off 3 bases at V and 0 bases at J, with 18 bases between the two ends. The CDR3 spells CASSLPGGHESSGNTIYF. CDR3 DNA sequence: TGTGCCAGCAGCTTGCCTGGGGGCCACGAGAGCTCTGGAAACACCATATATTTT.

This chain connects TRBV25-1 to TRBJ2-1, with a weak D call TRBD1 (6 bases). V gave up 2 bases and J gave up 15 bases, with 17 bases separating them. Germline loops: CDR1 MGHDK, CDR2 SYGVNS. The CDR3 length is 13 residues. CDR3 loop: CASSERHWDTSFF. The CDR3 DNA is TGTGCCAGCAGTGAACGGCATTGGGACACGTCGTTCTTC.

CDR3: CASSVGGLAGAVSYEQYF. CDR3 DNA: TGTGCCAGCAGCGTAGGAGGCCTAGCGGGAGCCGTCTCCTACGAGCAGTACTTC. V usage is TRBV9 and J usage is TRBJ2-7; TRBD2 aligns across 10 bases. Germline V gene data show CDR1 as SGDLS and CDR2 as YYNGEE. CDR3 size: 18 residues. V lost 0 bases to trimming and J lost 0 bases; unmatched junction nucleotides: 9.

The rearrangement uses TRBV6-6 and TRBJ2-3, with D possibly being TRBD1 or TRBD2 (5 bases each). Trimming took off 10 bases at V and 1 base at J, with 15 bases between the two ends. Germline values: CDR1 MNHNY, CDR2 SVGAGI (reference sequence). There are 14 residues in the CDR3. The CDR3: CAIGEGSRTDTQYF. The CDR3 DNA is TGTGCCATCGGCGAGGGGTCCCGCACAGATACGCAGTATTTT.